The entry that follows covers one T cell receptor beta chain sequence. The entry originates in a study of technical replicates of blood from a few donors. Method: immunoSEQ multiplex PCR; TCRdb's copy keeps in-frame clones and lacks some. Among under 90,000 clones, approximately 97% were seen once, and the ten largest hold nearly 0.2%. The V end lost 5 bases, the J end lost 4 bases, and 20 bases lay between the germline ends. The CDR3 covers 15 residues. Looked up from germline, CDR1 is GTSNPN and CDR2 is SVGIG (reference sequence). J is TRBJ1-1 and V is TRBV30; D possibly corresponds to TRBD1 (5 bases). The sequencing sample was made of T cells isolated from PBMCs. The TCR originated in a human donor in good health. The chain's CDR3 is CAWGGGKFGLTEAFF. The CDR3 nucleotides read TGTGCCTGGGGCGGGGGGAAGTTTGGGCTCACTGAAGCTTTCTTT.